The clone carrying this TCR beta chain was counted only a few times. MiXCR was run by TCRdb on the RACE reads, yielding one entry per CDR3 protein. Among fewer than 100,000 distinct CDR3 sequences listed, around 12% were seen once. This specimen comes from a study of human T cells and chemical hapten exposure. Study at large: The patient population, which was mostly female, had alopecia areata, totalis or universalis.

Time point described: patch test 1, 2 weeks after DPC sensitization. The treatment here: therapeutic diphenylcyclopropenone sensitization with weekly scalp DPC. The V end lost 7 bases, the J end lost 8 bases, and 21 bases lay between the germline ends. CDR1 and CDR2 (germline): SGHDT, YYEEEE. The CDR3 totals 15 residues. The sequencing here drew on whole blood, taken in connection with sensitization to the hapten diphenylcyclopropenone (DPC). The V gene is TRBV5-6, the J gene TRBJ1-4, with a weak D call TRBD1 (6 bases). This clonotype was obtained from a woman between 40 and 50 years old with alopecia areata. Some clones in this sample may be carry-over from other donors' samples. CDR3 sequence reads: CASHIFQGREEKLFF. The CDR3 DNA sequence: TGTGCCAGCCACATATTCCAGGGGCGCGAGGAAAAACTGTTTTTT.